This TCR beta chain was sequenced during a study of T cells in Graves' hyperthyroidism and ophthalmopathy. Patients between 18 and 65 years old had hyperthyroidism, newly diagnosed and lasting under 2 months. Clinical symptoms, serum thyroxine, TRAb, thyroid ultrasound and orbital computed tomography established diagnosis. The authors obtained PBMCs from roughly 9.7 ml of fresh peripheral blood. Template material for amplifying TCR beta CDR3 regions consisted of RNA transcripts. The HTBI primer set drove a first-round RT-PCR of the TCR CDR3. From the multiplex PCR reads, TCRdb called clonotypes with MiXCR, one entry per CDR3 protein. The sample lists some 720,000 distinct CDR3 sequences; around 15% were seen once. As regards this clonotype: The CDR3 does not close with the conserved phenylalanine or tryptophan, likely indicating a read error.

Looked up from germline, CDR1 is MDHEN and CDR2 is SYDVKM. The CDR3 has 12 amino acids. V lost 8 bases and J 4 bases, leaving 9 bases between the germline ends. The sample taken for sequencing was blood. The rearrangement links TRBV28 to TRBJ1-5, with D hard to call. The clonotype originates from a young man with Graves' hyperthyroidism. The chain's CDR3 is CASQEGNQPQHL. DNA of the CDR3: TGTGCCAGCCAGGAGGGAAATCAGCCCCAGCATCTT.